Each of the 22 T cell receptor beta chains below was sequenced from the same sample in a study of shared clonotypes between healthy human individuals (dated by TCRdb to 2020 to 2021). Libraries were prepared through the immunoSEQ multiplex PCR assay. The table was pulled from immuneACCESS by TCRdb, which kept in-frame rearrangements only. Such tables lose some clones; where checked, under half of the loss comes from unresolved V genes, and the rest has no known cause. This sample is represented by 2 million to 2.5 million clones; roughly 90% of them were singletons. The biggest ten clones account for around 0.38% of the sample. The sequenced sample was naive CD4+ T cells from PBMCs. According to the study, the label for this sample's cell subset or site signals: CD45RA+ positively selected. These receptors were collected from a man younger than 30 in good health. Some clones in this sample may be carry-over from other donors' samples.

The rearrangement links TRBV19 to TRBJ2-1; 8 bases fit TRBD2. The germline V gene encodes CDR1 LNHDA and CDR2 SQIVND (reference sequence). Trimming at V came to 3 bases and at J to 10 bases, leaving 8 bases not matched to a gene. The CDR3 totals 14 residues. The CDR3 sequence is CASSIGGRSWEQFF. CDR3 nucleotides: TGTGCCAGTAGTATCGGCGGGAGGAGTTGGGAGCAGTTCTTC. Full variable domain (remainder filled in from reference TRBV19 and TRBJ2-1): DGGITQSPKYLFRKEGQNVTLSCEQNLNHDAMYWYRQDPGQGLRLIYYSQIVNDFQKGDIAEGYSVSREKKESFPLTVTSAQKNPTAFYLCASSIGGRSWEQFFGPGTRLTVL.

The chain employs TRBV27 and TRBJ1-6; D is unresolved. Trimming pared 4 bases from V and 5 bases from J, leaving 9 bases between. The germline CDR1 and CDR2 sequences are MNHEY and SMNVEV (reference sequence). This CDR3 has 14 residues. CDR3 DNA sequence: TGTGCCAGCAGTTCCGGCCGGGATAATTCACCCCTCCACTTT. Its protein is CASSSGRDNSPLHF.

V usage is TRBV7-9 and J usage is TRBJ2-3, with D perhaps being TRBD1 or TRBD2 (5 bases each). The CDR3 has 17 residues. The V end was cut by 5 bases, the J end by 0 bases, with 18 bases between. Germline CDR1 is SEHNR and CDR2 is FQNEAQ (reference sequence). The CDR3 here is CASSRIGTGASTDTQYF. Written as DNA, the CDR3 is TGTGCCAGCAGCCGAATCGGGACGGGTGCTAGCACAGATACGCAGTATTTT.

The chain recombines TRBV29-1 with TRBJ2-2; possibly TRBD1 or TRBD2 for D (5 bases each). The germline gives CDR1 SQVTM, CDR2 ANQGSEA. Trimming removed 6 bases from V and 0 bases from J, with 14 bases in between. The CDR3 loop spans 15 amino acids. This CDR3 is CSVERDGPNTGELFF. The CDR3 coding sequence is TGCAGCGTAGAAAGGGACGGACCGAACACCGGGGAGCTGTTTTTT.

The genes are TRBV6-1 and TRBJ1-5; D is ambiguous. Germline V CDR1 and CDR2: MNHNS, SASEGT. This CDR3 is built from 15 residues. Trimming shortened V by 3 bases and J by 7 bases, and 16 bases separated the two germline ends. The chain's CDR3 is CASSERQLISQPQHF. In nucleotides, the CDR3 is TGTGCCAGCAGTGAGCGGCAGCTGATCAGCCAGCCCCAGCATTTT.

This chain connects TRBV7-8 to TRBJ2-1; 10 nucleotides line up with TRBD2. V was clipped by 5 bases and J by 9 bases; unmatched bases: 10. Germline V CDR1 and CDR2: SGHVS, FQNEAQ. The CDR3 contains 15 residues. The CDR3 region is CASSLGGLASSEQFF. The CDR3 DNA follows: TGTGCCAGCAGCCTAGGGGGACTAGCGTCCAGTGAGCAGTTCTTC.

The J gene is TRBJ1-2, the V gene TRBV5-4; D perhaps matches TRBD1 (5 bases). The CDR3 has 14 residues. Germline CDR1 reads SGHNT; CDR2 reads YYREEE (reference sequence). V was clipped by 2 bases and J by 8 bases, with 16 bases between them. The CDR3: CASSFPTESWGYTF. DNA for the CDR3: TGTGCCAGCAGCTTTCCGACAGAGTCCTGGGGCTACACCTTC.

The chain uses TRBV7-8 and TRBJ2-2; D unresolved. CDR1 SGHVS and CDR2 FQNEAQ come from the germline V gene. The CDR3 is 13 amino acids. Trimming left V 7 bases short and J 7 bases short, with 13 bases between. CDR3 nucleotides: TGTGCCAGCATAATCGGTAGGAGCGGGGAGCTGTTTTTT. Translated: CASIIGRSGELFF.

This rearrangement joins TRBV5-1 to TRBJ2-7; the match to TRBD2 covers 10 bases. J gave up 5 bases and V 4 bases, and 24 bases lay outside the gene matches. Germline CDR1 is SGHRS and CDR2 is YFSETQ. The CDR3 loop spans 20 amino acids. The chain's CDR3 is CASSLTPRPSEASGRNEQYF. CDR3 DNA: TGCGCCAGCAGCCTAACCCCCCGGCCTTCGGAGGCTAGCGGGAGAAACGAGCAGTACTTC.

J is TRBJ2-7 and V is TRBV6-5, with 7 bases identical to TRBD1. The germline gives CDR1 MNHEY, CDR2 SVGAGI. Trimming at V came to 5 bases and at J to 4 bases, leaving 11 bases not matched to a gene. This CDR3 comprises 15 residues. CDR3 protein: CASSRDRAPGYEQYF. Written as DNA, the CDR3 is TGTGCCAGCAGTCGAGACAGGGCCCCCGGGTACGAGCAGTACTTC.

Only a few counts were recorded for this clone. The sample holds other DNA sequences that translate to the same CDR3. The rearrangement links TRBV5-1 to TRBJ1-5; the match to TRBD1 covers 9 bases. The CDR3 totals 14 residues. Losses at the gene ends were 4 bases for V and 4 bases for J; bases not matched to a gene: 3. CDR1 and CDR2 from the germline V gene are SGHRS and YFSETQ. The CDR3 DNA follows: TGCGCCAGCAGCCCCGGACAGGGGAATCAGCCCCAGCATTTT. This codes for CASSPGQGNQPQHF.

The chain uses TRBV11-3 and TRBJ2-2, with TRBD2 identical over 8 bases. Germline assignment: CDR1 SGHNT and CDR2 YENEEA. The CDR3 spans 15 residues. V trimming: 4 bases; J trimming: 6 bases; junction bases outside the gene matches: 7. CDR3 DNA: TGTGCCAGCAGCTCAGGCCGGGAGGGCCCCGGGGAGCTGTTTTTT. Amino acids: CASSSGREGPGELFF. Complete variable domain (other parts from reference TRBV11-3 and TRBJ2-2): EAGVVQSPRYKIIEKKQPVAFWCNPISGHNTLYWYLQNLGQGPELLIRYENEEAVDDSQLPKDRFSAERLKGVDSTLKIQPAELGDSAVYLCASSSGREGPGELFFGEGSRLTVL.

This chain connects TRBV19 to TRBJ2-1, with D perhaps TRBD1 (6 bases). CDR3 size: 16 residues. The V gene's germline CDR1 is LNHDA and CDR2 SQIVND (reference sequence). The V and J ends lost 4 bases and 0 bases respectively, with 13 bases between them. CDR3 in DNA: TGTGCCAGTAGTAGACGACAGGCCAGCTCCTACAATGAGCAGTTCTTC. Protein: CASSRRQASSYNEQFF.

The chain recombines TRBV27 with TRBJ2-5; 7 bases agree with TRBD2. This CDR3 is built from 14 residues. Per germline, CDR1 MNHEY and CDR2 SMNVEV (reference sequence). Here the CDR3 DNA reads TGTGCGTCACGCGTGGGGGGAGGGCAAGAGACCCAGTACTTC. It specifies CASRVGGGQETQYF.

V usage is TRBV29-1 and J usage is TRBJ1-1; 7 nucleotides agree with TRBD1. The CDR3 spans 14 residues. After removal of 5 bases from V and 0 bases from J, the junction contained 6 bases not matched to a gene. Germline V gives CDR1 SQVTM, CDR2 ANQGSEA. The CDR3 loop reads CSVHKGQLNTEAFF. CDR3 sequence (DNA): TGCAGCGTTCATAAGGGACAGCTGAACACTGAAGCTTTCTTT.

Turning to this clone: This specimen includes other DNA sequences encoding the same CDR3. The rearrangement links TRBV5-1 to TRBJ1-4; D unclear. CDR1 is SGHRS, CDR2 YFSETQ, per germline. Trimming removed 0 bases from V and 2 bases from J, with 8 bases in between. This CDR3 has 15 amino acids. DNA of the CDR3: TGCGCCAGCAGCTTGGCCCCGGGCACTAATGAAAAACTGTTTTTT. This gives the protein CASSLAPGTNEKLFF.

The rearrangement uses TRBV29-1 and TRBJ1-1; no definite D call. Germline V lookup: CDR1 SQVTM, CDR2 ANQGSEA. V gave up 4 bases and J gave up 0 bases, with 18 bases separating them. CDR3 length: 16 residues. CDR3 loop: CSVGLTKSPLNTEAFF. DNA of the CDR3: TGCAGCGTTGGACTGACCAAGAGTCCCCTGAACACTGAAGCTTTCTTT.

The table lists this clone with a few counts. The V gene is TRBV30, the J gene TRBJ1-1; D unresolved. The CDR3 has 14 residues. Germline CDR1 and CDR2: GTSNPN and SVGIG (reference sequence). V was shortened by 5 bases and J by 7 bases, with 20 bases between the two germline ends. Written as DNA, the CDR3 is TGTGCCTGGGTCAGGCGGGCCGGTGAAATTGAAGCTTTCTTT. Translating it yields CAWVRRAGEIEAFF.

In this sample, this clone turned up once. Other DNA sequences within the sample encode an identical CDR3. The genes are TRBV5-1 and TRBJ2-5; 8 positions agree with TRBD1. The CDR3 runs to 13 residues. Germline CDR1 is SGHRS and CDR2 is YFSETQ. V dropped 5 bases and J dropped 2; count of bases not matched to a gene: 2. The CDR3 protein is CASSNRGQETQYF. CDR3 sequence (DNA): TGCGCCAGCAGTAACAGGGGGCAAGAGACCCAGTACTTC.

The gene calls are TRBV28 and TRBJ1-2, with a possible D match to TRBD1 (5 bases). The CDR3 runs 16 residues. Germline V gene lookup returns CDR1 MDHEN and CDR2 SYDVKM. Trimming stripped 2 bases from V and 3 bases from J, with 16 bases between. In DNA form, the CDR3 reads TGTGCCAGCAGTTTAAGGGGCCCCCCAGGCCACTATGGCTACACCTTC. This sequence encodes CASSLRGPPGHYGYTF.

The count of this clone is one. The chain is built from TRBV2 and TRBJ1-5; 7 nucleotides match TRBD1. With 1 base clipped from V and 0 bases from J, the junction kept 0 bases outside the gene matches. CDR1 and CDR2 (germline): SNHLY, FYNNEI. This CDR3 comprises 15 residues. The chain's CDR3 is CASSEEGASNQPQHF. In nucleotides, the CDR3 is TGTGCCAGCAGTGAAGAGGGGGCTAGCAATCAGCCCCAGCATTTT.

V gene TRBV7-3 combines with J gene TRBJ1-1; D is ambiguous. The CDR3 is made up of 13 amino acids. Germline V gene sequence: CDR1 SGHTA, CDR2 FQGTGA. V lost 2 bases and J lost 5, with 9 bases in between. The CDR3, as DNA: TGTGCCAGCAGCTTAGAGGTTGAAACTGAAGCTTTCTTT. The encoded protein is CASSLEVETEAFF. Supplemented by reference TRBV7-3 and TRBJ1-1, the full variable domain reads GAGVSQTPSNKVTEKGKYVELRCDPISGHTALYWYRQSLGQGPEFLIYFQGTGAADDSGLPNDRFFAVRPEGSVSTLKIQRTERGDSAVYLCASSLEVETEAFFGQGTRLTVV.